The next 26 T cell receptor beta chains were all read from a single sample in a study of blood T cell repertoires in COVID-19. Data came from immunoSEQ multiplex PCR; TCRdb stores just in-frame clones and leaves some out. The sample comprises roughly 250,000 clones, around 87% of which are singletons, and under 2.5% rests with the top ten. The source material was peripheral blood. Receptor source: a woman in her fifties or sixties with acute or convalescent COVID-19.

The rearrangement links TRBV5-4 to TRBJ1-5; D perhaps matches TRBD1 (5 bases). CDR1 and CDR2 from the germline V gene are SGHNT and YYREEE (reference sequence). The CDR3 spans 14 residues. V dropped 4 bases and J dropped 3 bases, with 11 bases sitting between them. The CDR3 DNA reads TGTGCCAGCAGCCGGGGGGGAAACAATCAGCCCCAGCATTTT. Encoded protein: CASSRGGNNQPQHF.

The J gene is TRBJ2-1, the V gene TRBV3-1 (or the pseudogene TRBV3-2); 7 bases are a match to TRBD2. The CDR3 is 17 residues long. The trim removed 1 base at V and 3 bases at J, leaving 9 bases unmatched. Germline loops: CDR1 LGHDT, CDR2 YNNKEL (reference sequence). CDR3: CASSQGGSQSLYNEQFF. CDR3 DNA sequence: TGTGCCAGCAGCCAAGGCGGGAGCCAAAGCCTCTACAATGAGCAGTTCTTC.

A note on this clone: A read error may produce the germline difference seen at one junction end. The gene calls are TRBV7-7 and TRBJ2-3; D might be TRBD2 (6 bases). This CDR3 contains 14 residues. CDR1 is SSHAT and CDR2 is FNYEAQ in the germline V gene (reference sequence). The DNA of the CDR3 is TGTGCTAGCAGCTTGCGGGATCGCACAGATACGCAGTATTTT. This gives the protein CASSLRDRTDTQYF.

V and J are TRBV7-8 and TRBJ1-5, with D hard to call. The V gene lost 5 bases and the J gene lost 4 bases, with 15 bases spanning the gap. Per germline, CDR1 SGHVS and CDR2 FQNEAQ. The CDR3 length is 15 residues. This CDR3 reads CASSTNWEQNQPQHF. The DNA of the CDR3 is TGTGCCAGCAGCACAAACTGGGAGCAGAATCAGCCCCAGCATTTT.

The CDR3 nucleotides are TGTGCCAGCAGTTACCAACGGGACGGGAGGGCCGTAGAGACCCAGTACTTC. Its translation: CASSYQRDGRAVETQYF. The J gene is TRBJ2-5, the V gene TRBV6-2 or TRBV6-3; TRBD2 matches 8 bases. The germline V gene has CDR1 MNHEY and CDR2 SVGEGT. The CDR3 consists of 17 residues. J gave up 4 bases and V 2 bases, and 12 bases lay outside the gene matches.

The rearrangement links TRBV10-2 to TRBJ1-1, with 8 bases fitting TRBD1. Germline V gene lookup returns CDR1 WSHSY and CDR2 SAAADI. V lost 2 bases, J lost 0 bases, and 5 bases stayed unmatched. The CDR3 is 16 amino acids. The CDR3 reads CASSEKRQGMNTEAFF. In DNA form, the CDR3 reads TGCGCCAGCAGTGAGAAGAGACAGGGGATGAACACTGAAGCTTTCTTT.

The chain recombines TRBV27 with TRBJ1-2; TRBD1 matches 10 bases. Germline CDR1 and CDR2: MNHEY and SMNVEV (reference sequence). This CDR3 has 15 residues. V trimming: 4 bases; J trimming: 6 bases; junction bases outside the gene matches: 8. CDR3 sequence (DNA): TGTGCCAGCAGTTCATCTTCGACAGGGGGCAATGGCTACACCTTC. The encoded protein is CASSSSSTGGNGYTF.

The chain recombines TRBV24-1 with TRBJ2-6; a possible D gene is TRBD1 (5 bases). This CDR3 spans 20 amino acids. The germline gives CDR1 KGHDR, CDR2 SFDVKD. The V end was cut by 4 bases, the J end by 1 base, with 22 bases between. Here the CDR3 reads CATSEFLRTYHASGANVLTF. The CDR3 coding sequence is TGTGCCACCAGTGAATTTCTTAGGACATATCATGCGTCTGGGGCCAACGTCCTGACTTTC.

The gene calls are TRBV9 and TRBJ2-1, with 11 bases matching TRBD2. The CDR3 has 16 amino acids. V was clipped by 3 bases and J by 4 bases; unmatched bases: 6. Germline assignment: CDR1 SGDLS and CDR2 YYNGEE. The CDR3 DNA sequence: TGTGCCAGCAGCGAGCAGGGACTAGCGGTATACAATGAGCAGTTCTTC. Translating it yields CASSEQGLAVYNEQFF.

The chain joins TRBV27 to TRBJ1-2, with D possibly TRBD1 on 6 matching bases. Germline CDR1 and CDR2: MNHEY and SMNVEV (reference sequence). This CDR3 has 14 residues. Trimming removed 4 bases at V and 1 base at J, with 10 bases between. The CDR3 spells CASSSPRGNYGYTF. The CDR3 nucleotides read TGTGCCAGCAGTTCACCCAGGGGTAACTATGGCTACACCTTC.

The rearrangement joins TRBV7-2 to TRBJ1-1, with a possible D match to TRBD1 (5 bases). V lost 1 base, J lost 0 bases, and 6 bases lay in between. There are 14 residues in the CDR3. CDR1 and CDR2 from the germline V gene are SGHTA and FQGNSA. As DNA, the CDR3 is TGTGCCAGCAGCTTAGGACAGTTGAACACTGAAGCTTTCTTT. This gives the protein CASSLGQLNTEAFF.

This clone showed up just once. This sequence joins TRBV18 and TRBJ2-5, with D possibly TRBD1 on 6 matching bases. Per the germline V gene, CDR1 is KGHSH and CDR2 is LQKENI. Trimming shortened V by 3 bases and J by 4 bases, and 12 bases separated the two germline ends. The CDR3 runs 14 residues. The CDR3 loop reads CASSPTGQGETQYF. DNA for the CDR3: TGTGCCAGCTCACCCACAGGGCAGGGAGAGACCCAGTACTTC. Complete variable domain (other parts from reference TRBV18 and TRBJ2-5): NAGVMQNPRHLVRRRGQEARLRCSPMKGHSHVYWYRQLPEEGLKFMVYLQKENIIDESGMPKERFSAEFPKEGPSILRIQQVVRGDSAAYFCASSPTGQGETQYFGPGTRLLVL.

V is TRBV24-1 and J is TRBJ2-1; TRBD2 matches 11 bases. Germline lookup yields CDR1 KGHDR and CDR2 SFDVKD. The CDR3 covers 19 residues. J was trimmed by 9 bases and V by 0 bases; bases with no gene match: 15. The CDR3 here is CATSDLGSSSGRAFGEQFF. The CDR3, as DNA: TGTGCCACCAGTGATTTGGGATCTAGTAGCGGGAGGGCCTTCGGTGAGCAGTTCTTC.

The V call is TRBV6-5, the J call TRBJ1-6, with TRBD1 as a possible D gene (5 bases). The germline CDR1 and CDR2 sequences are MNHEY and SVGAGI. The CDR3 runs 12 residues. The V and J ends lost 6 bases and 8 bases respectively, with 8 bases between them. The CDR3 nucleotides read TGTGCCAGCAGACAGGTGGATTCACCCCTCCACTTT. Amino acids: CASRQVDSPLHF.

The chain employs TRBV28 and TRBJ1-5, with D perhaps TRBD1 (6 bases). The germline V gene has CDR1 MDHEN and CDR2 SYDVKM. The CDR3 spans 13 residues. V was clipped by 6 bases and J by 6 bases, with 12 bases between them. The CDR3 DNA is TGTGCCAGCAGCAGGGGATGGGGTCAGCCCCAGCATTTT. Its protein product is CASSRGWGQPQHF.

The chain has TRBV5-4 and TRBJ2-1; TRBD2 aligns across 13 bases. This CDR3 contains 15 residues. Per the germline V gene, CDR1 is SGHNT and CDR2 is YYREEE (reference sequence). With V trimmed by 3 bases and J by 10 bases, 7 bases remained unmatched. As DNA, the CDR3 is TGTGCCAGCAGCTCGGGAACTAGCGGGAGGGCCGAGCAGTTCTTC. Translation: CASSSGTSGRAEQFF.

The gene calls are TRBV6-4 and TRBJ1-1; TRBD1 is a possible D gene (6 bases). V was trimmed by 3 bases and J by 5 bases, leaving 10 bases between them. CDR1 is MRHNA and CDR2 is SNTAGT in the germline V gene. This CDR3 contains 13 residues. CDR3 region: CASSEQGNTEAFF. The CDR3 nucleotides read TGTGCCAGCAGTGAACAGGGAAATACTGAAGCTTTCTTT.

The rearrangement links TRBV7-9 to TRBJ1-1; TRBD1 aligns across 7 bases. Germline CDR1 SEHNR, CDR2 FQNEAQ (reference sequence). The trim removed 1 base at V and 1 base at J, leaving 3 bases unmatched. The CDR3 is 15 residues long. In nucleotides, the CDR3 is TGTGCCAGCAGCTTAGGGGCAGGGGGGAACACTGAAGCTTTCTTT. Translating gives CASSLGAGGNTEAFF.

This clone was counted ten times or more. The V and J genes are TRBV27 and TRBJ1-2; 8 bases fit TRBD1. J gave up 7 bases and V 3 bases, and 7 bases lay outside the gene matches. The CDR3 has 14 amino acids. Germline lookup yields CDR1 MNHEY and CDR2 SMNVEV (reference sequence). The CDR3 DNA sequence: TGTGCCAGCAGTTTCTGGGACAGGTCAAGTGGCTACACCTTC. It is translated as CASSFWDRSSGYTF.

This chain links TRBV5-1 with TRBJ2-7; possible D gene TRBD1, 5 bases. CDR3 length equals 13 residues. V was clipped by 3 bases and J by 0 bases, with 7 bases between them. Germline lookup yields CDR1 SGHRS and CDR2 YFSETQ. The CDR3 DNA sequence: TGCGCCAGCAGCTGGGGCCTCTCCTACGAGCAGTACTTC. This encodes CASSWGLSYEQYF.

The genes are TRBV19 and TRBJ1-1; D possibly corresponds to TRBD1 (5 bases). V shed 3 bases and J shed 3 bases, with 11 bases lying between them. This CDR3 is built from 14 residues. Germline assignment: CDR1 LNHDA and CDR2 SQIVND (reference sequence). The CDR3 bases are TGTGCCAGTAGTATGTTGGGGGAGGACACTGAAGCTTTCTTT. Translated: CASSMLGEDTEAFF.

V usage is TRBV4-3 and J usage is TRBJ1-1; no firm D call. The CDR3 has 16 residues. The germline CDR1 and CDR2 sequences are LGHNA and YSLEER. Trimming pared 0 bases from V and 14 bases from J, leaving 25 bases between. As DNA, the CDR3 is TGCGCCAGCAGCCAAGAGGTGTTTTCCCGGGAGGGTATTGGGTTCTTT. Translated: CASSQEVFSREGIGFF.

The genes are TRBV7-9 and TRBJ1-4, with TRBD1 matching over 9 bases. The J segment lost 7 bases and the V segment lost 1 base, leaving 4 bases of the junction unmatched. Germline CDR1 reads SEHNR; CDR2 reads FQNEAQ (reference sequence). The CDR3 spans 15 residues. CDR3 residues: CASSLEGQGSEKLFF. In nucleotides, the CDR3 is TGTGCCAGCAGCTTAGAAGGACAGGGGAGTGAAAAACTGTTTTTT.

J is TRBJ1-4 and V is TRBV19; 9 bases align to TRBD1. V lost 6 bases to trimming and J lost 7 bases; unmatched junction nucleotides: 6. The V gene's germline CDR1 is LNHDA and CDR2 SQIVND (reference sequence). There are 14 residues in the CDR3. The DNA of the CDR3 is TGTGCCAGTAGCCAGGACAGGGGTACTGAAAAACTGTTTTTT. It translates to CASSQDRGTEKLFF.

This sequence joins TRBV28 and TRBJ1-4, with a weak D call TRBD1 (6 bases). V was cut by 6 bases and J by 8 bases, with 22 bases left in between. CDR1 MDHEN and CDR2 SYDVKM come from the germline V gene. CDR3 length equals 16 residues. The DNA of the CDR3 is TGTGCCAGCAGAGACACATCAGGGGTGGTGCGAGAAAAACTGTTTTTT. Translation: CASRDTSGVVREKLFF.

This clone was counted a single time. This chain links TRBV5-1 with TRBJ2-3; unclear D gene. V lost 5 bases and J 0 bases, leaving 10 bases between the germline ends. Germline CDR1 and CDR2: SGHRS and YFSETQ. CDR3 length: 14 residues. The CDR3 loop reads CASRYLTSTDTQYF. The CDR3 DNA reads TGCGCCAGCAGGTACTTAACTAGCACAGATACGCAGTATTTT.